The present TCR beta chain was sequenced within a study of blood T cell repertoires in COVID-19. Study information: The study drew acute and convalescent COVID-19 samples from the United States, Italy and Spain. In each case, the material was cDNA or gDNA derived from T cells, B-cell-depleted T cells, or PBMCs.

Original processing methods: The assay estimated nucleated cells by amplifying reference gene primers. The data were produced by immunoSEQ multiplex PCR, yet TCRdb's version contains in-frame clones alone and is incomplete. V, J and clone size were drawn from that table, and D and trimming were deduced from the DNA. The table records some 240,000 clones, about 84% of them present only once. V dropped 4 bases and J dropped 1; count of bases not matched to a gene: 14. The CDR3 loop spans 18 amino acids. Germline V gives CDR1 SGHRS, CDR2 YFSETQ. Sequenced: peripheral blood. The chain couples TRBV5-1 to TRBJ2-3, with TRBD2 matching 8 bases. The sequence was obtained from a human donor in a cohort sampled during active COVID-19. This CDR3 is CASSALPLTSGGTDTQYF. The CDR3 DNA reads TGCGCCAGCAGCGCCTTACCCCTAACTAGCGGCGGCACAGATACGCAGTATTTT. Full variable domain (missing parts from reference TRBV5-1 and TRBJ2-3): KAGVTQTPRYLIKTRGQQVTLSCSPISGHRSVSWYQQTPGQGLQFLFEYFSETQRNKGNFPGRFSGRQFSNSRSEMNVSTLELGDSALYLCASSALPLTSGGTDTQYFGPGTRLTVL.